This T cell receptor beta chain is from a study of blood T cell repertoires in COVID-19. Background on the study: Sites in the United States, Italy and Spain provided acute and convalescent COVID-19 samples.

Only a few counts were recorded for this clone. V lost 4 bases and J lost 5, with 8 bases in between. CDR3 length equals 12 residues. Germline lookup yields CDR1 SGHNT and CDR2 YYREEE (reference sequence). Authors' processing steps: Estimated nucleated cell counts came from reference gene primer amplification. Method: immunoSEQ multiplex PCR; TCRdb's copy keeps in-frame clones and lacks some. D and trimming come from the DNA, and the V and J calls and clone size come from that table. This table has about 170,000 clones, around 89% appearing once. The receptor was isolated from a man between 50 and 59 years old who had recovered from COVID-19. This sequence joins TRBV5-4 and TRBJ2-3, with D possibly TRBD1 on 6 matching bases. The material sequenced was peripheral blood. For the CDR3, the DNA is TGTGCCAGCAGCCAACAGGGAGATACGCAGTATTTT. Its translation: CASSQQGDTQYF.